The 26 T cell receptor beta chains presented below share a single source sample, sequenced in a study of blood T cell repertoires in COVID-19. Only in-frame clones appear in the TCRdb table, and some are missing; sequencing was by immunoSEQ multiplex PCR. The data hold about 180,000 clones, with about 86% observed a single time. Sequencing was done on a sample of peripheral blood. These receptors were obtained from a woman in her seventies with COVID-19, enrolled during active disease.

The chain joins TRBV5-4 to TRBJ1-3, with D maybe TRBD1 (6 bases). Trimming shortened V by 5 bases and J by 0 bases, and 15 bases separated the two germline ends. This CDR3 spans 16 amino acids. CDR1 SGHNT and CDR2 YYREEE come from the germline V gene (reference sequence). CDR3 sequence: CASSSGGPSSGNTIYF. The CDR3 nucleotides read TGTGCCAGCAGTTCCGGGGGGCCGAGCTCTGGAAACACCATATATTTT.

CDR3 in amino acids: CASKGTSESKTDTQYF. The CDR3 DNA sequence: TGCGCCAGCAAAGGGACTAGCGAAAGTAAAACAGATACGCAGTATTTT. This rearrangement joins TRBV10-1 to TRBJ2-3, with TRBD2 identical over 10 bases. Trimming removed 7 bases from V and 3 bases from J; junction bases left unmatched: 10. This CDR3 contains 16 residues. From germline, CDR1 is WNHNN and CDR2 SYGVQD (reference sequence).

This chain links TRBV4-3 with TRBJ2-3; D perhaps matches TRBD1 (6 bases). The V end lost 0 bases, the J end lost 6 bases, and 22 bases lay between the germline ends. This CDR3 contains 18 residues. The germline gives CDR1 LGHNA, CDR2 YSLEER. CDR3 nucleotide sequence: TGCGCCAGCAGCCAAGAAAGGGGGAACACGAAGAACGTGGATACGCAGTATTTT. Amino acids: CASSQERGNTKNVDTQYF.

This clone appeared many times. The V call is TRBV10-3, the J call TRBJ2-1; 7 nucleotides agree with TRBD1. CDR3 length equals 15 residues. Looked up from germline, CDR1 is ENHRY and CDR2 is SYGVKD. Trimming took 5 bases from V and 8 from J; bases not matched to a gene: 12. This CDR3 reads CAISSPEQGNDEQFF. CDR3 bases: TGTGCCATCAGTTCCCCGGAACAGGGGAACGATGAGCAGTTCTTC.

This chain links TRBV6-2 or TRBV6-3 with TRBJ1-5; TRBD1 is a possible D gene (6 bases). From germline, CDR1 is MNHEY and CDR2 SVGEGT. The CDR3 runs 17 residues. V dropped 2 bases and J dropped 5 bases, with 19 bases sitting between them. The DNA for the CDR3 is TGTGCCAGCAGTTACCTCAGAACTCACACAGGGTATCAGCCCCAGCATTTT. Amino acid sequence: CASSYLRTHTGYQPQHF.

This CDR3 reads CSASRASGTREQYF. DNA of the CDR3: TGCAGTGCTAGTCGGGCCAGCGGGACTCGCGAGCAGTACTTC. This rearrangement joins TRBV20-1 to TRBJ2-7; 7 nucleotides agree with TRBD2. The germline V gene has CDR1 DFQATT and CDR2 SNEGSKA (reference sequence). The CDR3 runs 14 residues. The V and J ends lost 3 bases and 6 bases, in that order; junction bases with no gene match: 11.

This clone was seen more than once but under ten times. The chain combines TRBV7-9 with TRBJ2-7, with D maybe TRBD1 (5 bases). The V gene lost 5 bases and the J gene lost 3 bases, with 20 bases spanning the gap. The length of the CDR3 is 16 residues. Germline values: CDR1 SEHNR, CDR2 FQNEAQ (reference sequence). The CDR3 sequence: CASSPNRPRQGYEQYF. In DNA form, the CDR3 reads TGTGCCAGCAGCCCCAATAGACCGAGGCAGGGCTACGAGCAGTACTTC.

The V gene is TRBV18, the J gene TRBJ2-3; 8 positions agree with TRBD1. The CDR3 totals 16 residues. The germline V gene has CDR1 KGHSH and CDR2 LQKENI. With 3 bases clipped from V and 3 bases from J, the junction kept 8 bases outside the gene matches. In nucleotides, the CDR3 is TGTGCCAGCTCACCCGGACAGGGAGCTCTGACAGATACGCAGTATTTT. Encoded protein: CASSPGQGALTDTQYF. Using reference TRBV18 and TRBJ2-3 for the parts outside the CDR3, the full variable domain is NAGVMQNPRHLVRRRGQEARLRCSPMKGHSHVYWYRQLPEEGLKFMVYLQKENIIDESGMPKERFSAEFPKEGPSILRIQQVVRGDSAAYFCASSPGQGALTDTQYFGPGTRLTVL.

The CDR3 DNA reads TGCGCCAGCAGCTCTTCTGGGGGCGCGATGAACTATGGCTACACCTTC. Its translation: CASSSSGGAMNYGYTF. The chain has TRBV5-1 and TRBJ1-2; D might be TRBD1 (6 bases). Germline V gene data show CDR1 as SGHRS and CDR2 as YFSETQ. V lost 3 bases to trimming and J lost 2 bases, with 17 bases between them. The CDR3 has 16 amino acids.

This chain connects TRBV15 to TRBJ2-7; 9 bases align to TRBD1. The CDR3 is made up of 15 amino acids. Trimming removed 5 bases from V and 2 bases from J; junction bases left unmatched: 7. CDR1 and CDR2 (germline): LNHNV, YYDKDF (reference sequence). CDR3 protein: CATSPDRGLTYEQYF. Written as DNA, the CDR3 is TGTGCCACCAGCCCGGACAGGGGCTTGACCTACGAGCAGTACTTC.

This chain joins TRBV30 and TRBJ1-5; 7 bases are a match to TRBD1. This CDR3 is built from 17 residues. The V segment lost 1 base and the J segment 1 base; nucleotides outside the gene matches: 10. Germline CDR1 reads GTSNPN; CDR2 reads SVGIG (reference sequence). The CDR3 reads CAWSAYRGRRSNQPQHF. DNA of the CDR3: TGTGCCTGGAGTGCCTACAGGGGCCGTAGGAGCAATCAGCCCCAGCATTTT. Full variable domain (rest looked up from reference TRBV30 and TRBJ1-5): SQTIHQWPATLVQPVGSPLSLECTVEGTSNPNLYWYRQAAGRGLQLLFYSVGIGQISSEVPQNLSASRPQDRQFILSSKKLLLSDSGFYLCAWSAYRGRRSNQPQHFGDGTRLSIL.

This clone has only a few counts. This chain connects TRBV24-1 to TRBJ1-5; D not resolved. Germline loops: CDR1 KGHDR, CDR2 SFDVKD. Trimming left V 1 base short and J 0 bases short, with 9 bases between. This CDR3 is 16 amino acids long. CDR3 loop: CATSDFSEYSNQPQHF. The CDR3 DNA is TGTGCCACCAGTGATTTTTCCGAGTATAGCAATCAGCCCCAGCATTTT.

This clone appeared once. The chain links TRBV28 to TRBJ2-7, with 10 bases fitting TRBD2. The V gene's germline CDR1 is MDHEN and CDR2 SYDVKM. V gave up 3 bases and J gave up 1 base; unmatched junction bases: 6. The CDR3 is 16 residues long. The CDR3 DNA is TGTGCCAGCAGTTTGGCTAGCGGGAGTTTTTCCTACGAGCAGTACTTC. Amino acid sequence: CASSLASGSFSYEQYF.

At least ten counts were recorded for this clone. The chain is built from TRBV7-9 and TRBJ1-6; no clear D. The germline V gene has CDR1 SEHNR and CDR2 FQNEAQ (reference sequence). This CDR3 has 14 residues. V shed 2 bases and J shed 7 bases, with 9 bases lying between them. The CDR3 is CASSLWADNSPLHF. The CDR3 region has the DNA TGTGCCAGCAGCTTATGGGCAGACAATTCACCCCTCCACTTT. Variable domain in full (rest from reference TRBV7-9 and TRBJ1-6): DTGVSQNPRHKITKRGQNVTFRCDPISEHNRLYWYRQTLGQGPEFLTYFQNEAQLEKSRLLSDRFSAERPKGSFSTLEIQRTEQGDSAMYLCASSLWADNSPLHFGNGTRLTVT.

The rearrangement joins TRBV7-2 to TRBJ2-7, with D maybe TRBD2 (5 bases). Trimming removed 6 bases at V and 7 bases at J, with 31 bases between. CDR1 SGHTA and CDR2 FQGNSA come from the germline V gene. This CDR3 is built from 18 residues. CDR3 bases: TGTGCCAGCAGTTCACAAACCAGTACTAGGTTTATTAGATCGGAGCAGTACTTC. Its protein is CASSSQTSTRFIRSEQYF. Filled out from reference TRBV7-2 and TRBJ2-7, the complete variable domain reads GAGVSQSPSNKVTEKGKDVELRCDPISGHTALYWYRQSLGQGLEFLIYFQGNSAPDKSGLPSDRFSAERTGGSVSTLTIQRTQQEDSAVYLCASSSQTSTRFIRSEQYFGPGTRLTVT.

The V and J genes are TRBV18 and TRBJ1-1; TRBD1 matches at 7 bases. The germline V gene has CDR1 KGHSH and CDR2 LQKENI. This CDR3 contains 13 residues. Trimming removed 6 bases from V and 1 base from J; junction bases left unmatched: 2. CDR3 in DNA: TGTGCCAGCTCCAGGGGGGAGAACACTGAAGCTTTCTTT. Its protein is CASSRGENTEAFF. Supplemented by reference TRBV18 and TRBJ1-1, the full variable domain reads NAGVMQNPRHLVRRRGQEARLRCSPMKGHSHVYWYRQLPEEGLKFMVYLQKENIIDESGMPKERFSAEFPKEGPSILRIQQVVRGDSAAYFCASSRGENTEAFFGQGTRLTVV.

The V call is TRBV5-1, the J call TRBJ1-3; unclear D gene. Trimming left V 0 bases short and J 11 bases short, with 27 bases between. This CDR3 is built from 18 residues. Germline V gives CDR1 SGHRS, CDR2 YFSETQ. The CDR3 DNA sequence: TGCGCCAGCAGCTTGGGGTATAACAGACCTCTGTCCATTACCGCCATATATTTT. Protein product: CASSLGYNRPLSITAIYF.

The chain employs TRBV3-1 (or the pseudogene TRBV3-2) and TRBJ2-1; D is perhaps TRBD2 (6 bases). Trimming pared 0 bases from V and 7 bases from J, leaving 19 bases between. CDR3 length: 17 amino acids. Germline CDR1 reads LGHDT; CDR2 reads YNNKEL (reference sequence). CDR3 DNA sequence: TGTGCCAGCAGCCAAGAAATTGGAGGGAGGAGATTTAATGAGCAGTTCTTC. It specifies CASSQEIGGRRFNEQFF.

The CDR3 coding sequence is TGTGCCAGTAGTATCAGGGGGCTCCGGGAAGAGACCCAGTACTTC. It translates to CASSIRGLREETQYF. V is TRBV19 and J is TRBJ2-5; TRBD1 aligns across 8 bases. CDR1 and CDR2 (germline): LNHDA, SQIVND (reference sequence). V lost 3 bases to trimming and J lost 3 bases; unmatched junction nucleotides: 6. The CDR3 extends over 15 amino acids.

J is TRBJ1-1 and V is TRBV7-9; possible D gene TRBD1, 5 bases. This CDR3 is 13 amino acids long. V lost 5 bases to trimming and J lost 7 bases, with 14 bases between them. Germline V gene sequence: CDR1 SEHNR, CDR2 FQNEAQ (reference sequence). CDR3 region: CASSPGHTGEAFF. The CDR3 coding sequence is TGTGCCAGCAGCCCCGGACATACCGGTGAAGCTTTCTTT.

This clone was counted a few times. The chain links TRBV19 to TRBJ1-2; the D is unclear. The CDR3 is made up of 13 amino acids. CDR1 and CDR2 from the germline V gene are LNHDA and SQIVND (reference sequence). With 7 bases removed from V and 8 bases from J, the gap between germline ends came to 17 bases. The CDR3 DNA is TGTGCCAGTAAGAAAGGCTCCGGGGAGGGCTACACCTTC. Translated: CASKKGSGEGYTF. The complete variable domain, with remaining parts taken from reference TRBV19 and TRBJ1-2, reads DGGITQSPKYLFRKEGQNVTLSCEQNLNHDAMYWYRQDPGQGLRLIYYSQIVNDFQKGDIAEGYSVSREKKESFPLTVTSAQKNPTAFYLCASKKGSGEGYTFGSGTRLTVV.

The count of this clone is one. The CDR3 region has the DNA TGTGCCAGTAGACTAAGCGGGACTAGCGGGAGTTACGAGCAGTACTTC. Translating gives CASRLSGTSGSYEQYF. The chain couples TRBV19 to TRBJ2-7; 14 positions agree with TRBD2. This CDR3 is 16 amino acids long. Germline trimming cut 6 bases from V and 4 bases from J; bases unmatched to any gene: 8. Germline CDR1 reads LNHDA; CDR2 reads SQIVND (reference sequence). The entire variable domain, with the rest obtained from reference TRBV19 and TRBJ2-7, is as follows: DGGITQSPKYLFRKEGQNVTLSCEQNLNHDAMYWYRQDPGQGLRLIYYSQIVNDFQKGDIAEGYSVSREKKESFPLTVTSAQKNPTAFYLCASRLSGTSGSYEQYFGPGTRLTVT.

This chain connects TRBV6-4 to TRBJ1-1, with D tentatively TRBD1 (5 bases). Trimming stripped 3 bases from V and 4 bases from J, with 9 bases between. Germline CDR1 reads MRHNA; CDR2 reads SNTAGT. The length of the CDR3 is 13 residues. CDR3 DNA sequence: TGTGCCAGCAGTGAACAGGCAGCCACTGAAGCTTTCTTT. This codes for CASSEQAATEAFF.

The genes are TRBV6-2 or TRBV6-3 and TRBJ2-7; D might be TRBD1 (5 bases). Between the trimmed V and J ends, which lost 6 bases and 2 bases, there was a span of 14 bases. The CDR3 is 14 amino acids. Germline loops: CDR1 MNHEY, CDR2 SVGEGT. CDR3 in DNA: TGTGCCAGCAGCCCCGCTGGGGCGCCCTACGAGCAGTACTTC. It is translated as CASSPAGAPYEQYF.

This clone was picked up a small number of times. The genes are TRBV19 and TRBJ2-3, with a tentative D call TRBD2 (5 bases). Germline loops: CDR1 LNHDA, CDR2 SQIVND (reference sequence). The CDR3 sequence is 15 residues long. V lost 3 bases and J 2 bases, leaving 12 bases between the germline ends. CDR3 loop: CASSIGNALTDTQYF. The CDR3 bases are TGTGCCAGTAGTATCGGGAACGCCCTCACAGATACGCAGTATTTT.

This chain uses TRBV7-9 with TRBJ1-5; TRBD1 matches at 7 bases. The V gene's germline CDR1 is SEHNR and CDR2 FQNEAQ (reference sequence). V was pared by 1 base and J by 6 bases, with 6 bases of the junction left unmatched. This CDR3 comprises 15 residues. CDR3 in DNA: TGTGCCAGCAGCTTAGGAGTGGGACAGACTCAGCCCCAGCATTTT. Its translation is CASSLGVGQTQPQHF.